The source of this TCR beta chain is a study of T cell responses to AZD1222 COVID-19 vaccine. Using immunoSEQ multiplex PCR, the repertoire was profiled, and TCRdb retains in-frame clones only, with some absent. The sample holds 75,000 to 85,000 clones, around nine tenths seen once. This CDR3 is 17 amino acids long. Germline V gene lookup returns CDR1 SGHTA and CDR2 FQGNSA. V was trimmed by 3 bases and J by 4 bases, leaving 18 bases between them. About this clone itself: What it recognizes is unknown.

Study outcomes and limitations: Donors in the cohort were predominantly white British and more often female, and clonal diversity was possibly underestimated. Vaccine-related CD4 TCRs covered spike, predominating at 160-218 and 743-854. Scientists sampled the repertoires only once the peak T cell response had passed.

This rearrangement joins TRBV7-2 to TRBJ2-2, with D possibly matching TRBD1 (5 bases). The source was peripheral blood, collected on day 0 of AZD1222 vaccination. This receptor was identified in an adult in good health. This CDR3 is CASSLQNLQAPTGELFF. The DNA of the CDR3 is TGTGCCAGCAGCTTGCAAAACTTACAGGCACCCACCGGGGAGCTGTTTTTT.